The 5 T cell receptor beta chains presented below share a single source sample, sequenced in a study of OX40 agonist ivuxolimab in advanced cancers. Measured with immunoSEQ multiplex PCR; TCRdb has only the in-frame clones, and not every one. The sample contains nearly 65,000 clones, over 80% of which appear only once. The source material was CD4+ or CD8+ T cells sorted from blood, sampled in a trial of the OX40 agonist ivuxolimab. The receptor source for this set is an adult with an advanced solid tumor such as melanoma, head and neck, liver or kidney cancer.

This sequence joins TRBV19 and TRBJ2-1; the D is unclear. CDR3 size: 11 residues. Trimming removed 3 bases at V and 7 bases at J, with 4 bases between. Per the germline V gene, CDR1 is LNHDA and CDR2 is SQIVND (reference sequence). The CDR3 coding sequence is TGTGCCAGTAGTATCCTAAATGAGCAGTTCTTC. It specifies CASSILNEQFF.

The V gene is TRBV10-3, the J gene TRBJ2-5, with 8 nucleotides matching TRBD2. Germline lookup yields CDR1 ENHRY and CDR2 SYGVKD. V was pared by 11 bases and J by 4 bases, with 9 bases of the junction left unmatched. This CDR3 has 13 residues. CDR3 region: CASEERGGETQYF. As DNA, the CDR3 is TGTGCCTCGGAGGAACGGGGGGGAGAGACCCAGTACTTC.

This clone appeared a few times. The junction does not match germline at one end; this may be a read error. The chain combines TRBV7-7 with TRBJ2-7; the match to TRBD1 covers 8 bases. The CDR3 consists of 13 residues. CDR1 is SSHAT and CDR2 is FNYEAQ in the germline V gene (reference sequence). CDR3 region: CASSYGQGDEQYF. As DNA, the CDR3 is TGTGCTAGCAGCTACGGACAGGGCGACGAGCAGTACTTC.

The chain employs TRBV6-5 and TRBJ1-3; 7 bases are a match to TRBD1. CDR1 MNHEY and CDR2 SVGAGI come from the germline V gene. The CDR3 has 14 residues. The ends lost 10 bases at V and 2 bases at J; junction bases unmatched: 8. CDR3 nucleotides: TGTGCCACGGCCCCGGGACAGCCTGGAAACACCATATATTTT. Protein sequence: CATAPGQPGNTIYF.

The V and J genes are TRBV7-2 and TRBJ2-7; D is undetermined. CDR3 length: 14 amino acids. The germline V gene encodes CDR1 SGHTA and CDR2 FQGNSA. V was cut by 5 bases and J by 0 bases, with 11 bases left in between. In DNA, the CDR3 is TGTGCCAGCAGCCTACTGGGGTACTCCTACGAGCAGTACGTC. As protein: CASSLLGYSYEQYV.